The 5 T cell receptor beta chains reported below all come from one sample, sequenced in a study of blood T cell repertoires in COVID-19. TCRdb's copy holds only in-frame clones and misses some; the assay was immunoSEQ multiplex PCR. The sample shows fewer than 350,000 clones, approximately 89% of them seen only once. Input material: peripheral blood. The receptor source for this set is a woman aged 55-69 years with COVID-19, enrolled during active disease.

V usage is TRBV7-2 and J usage is TRBJ2-6; the D is unclear. There are 14 residues in the CDR3. CDR1 and CDR2 from the germline V gene are SGHTA and FQGNSA. Deletions cut 2 bases from V and 1 base from J, with 3 bases between. The CDR3 sequence: CASSLQSGANVLTF. The CDR3, as DNA: TGTGCCAGCAGCTTACAGTCTGGGGCCAACGTCCTGACTTTC.

This chain uses TRBV5-1 with TRBJ1-2, with D possibly TRBD1 on 5 matching bases. V lost 1 base to trimming and J lost 8 bases, with 9 bases between them. This CDR3 region has 12 residues. CDR1 and CDR2 (germline): SGHRS, YFSETQ. The CDR3 spells CASSLSGDGYTF. CDR3 sequence (DNA): TGCGCCAGCAGCTTGAGCGGGGACGGCTACACCTTC. Full variable domain (missing parts from reference TRBV5-1 and TRBJ1-2): KAGVTQTPRYLIKTRGQQVTLSCSPISGHRSVSWYQQTPGQGLQFLFEYFSETQRNKGNFPGRFSGRQFSNSRSEMNVSTLELGDSALYLCASSLSGDGYTFGSGTRLTVV.

V usage is TRBV6-6 and J usage is TRBJ1-2; D might be TRBD1 (5 bases). The germline V gene has CDR1 MNHNY and CDR2 SVGAGI (reference sequence). V was cut by 0 bases and J by 2 bases, with 7 bases left in between. CDR3 size: 14 residues. CDR3 bases: TGTGCCAGCAGTTACTCTGGGGGGAACTATGGCTACACCTTC. Encoded protein: CASSYSGGNYGYTF.

This rearrangement joins TRBV28 to TRBJ2-1, with 8 bases lining up with TRBD1. CDR3 length equals 13 residues. The germline gives CDR1 MDHEN, CDR2 SYDVKM. J gave up 5 bases and V 7 bases, and 4 bases lay outside the gene matches. The CDR3 is CASTMDRDNEQFF. CDR3 DNA sequence: TGTGCCAGCACCATGGACAGGGACAATGAGCAGTTCTTC. The variable domain in full, completed from reference TRBV28 and TRBJ2-1, reads DVKVTQSSRYLVKRTGEKVFLECVQDMDHENMFWYRQDPGLGLRLIYFSYDVKMKEKGDIPEGYSVSREKKERFSLILESASTNQTSMYLCASTMDRDNEQFFGPGTRLTVL.

This clone has just one count. The chain employs TRBV2 and TRBJ1-4, with D maybe TRBD1 (5 bases). In germline, CDR1 is SNHLY, CDR2 FYNNEI. The ends were cut back, 7 bases at V and 8 bases at J, with 14 bases in the middle. This CDR3 has 13 amino acids. The CDR3 loop is CASTRGTREKLFF. The CDR3, as DNA: TGTGCCAGCACCCGCGGGACGCGAGAAAAACTGTTTTTT. Based on the CDR3 plus reference TRBV2 and TRBJ1-4, the full variable domain is EPEVTQTPSHQVTQMGQEVILRCVPISNHLYFYWYRQILGQKVEFLVSFYNNEISEKSEIFDDQFSVERPDGSNFTLKIRSTKLEDSAMYFCASTRGTREKLFFGSGTQLSVL.